The sequence of this TCR beta chain was determined in a study of T cell repertoires in cytomegalovirus infection. As for the study in general: The public TCR beta signatures pointed to both CMV infection and matching HLA type.

The study's findings and limits: CMV carriers with the relevant HLA were identified by cumulative public TCR beta family frequency.

About this clonotype itself: Its target is unknown.

TCRdb itself ran the reads through MiXCR, one entry per CDR3 protein. The sample holds 350,000 to 450,000 distinct CDR3 sequences, over 15% seen once. Sequencing was carried out using PBMCs. The receptor was derived from a human donor in good health (CMV status not recorded). Some clones in this sample may be carry-over from other donors' samples.

DNA of the CDR3: TGCAGTGTGAGGGGGCCGAACACTGAAGCTTTCTTT. Its translation is CSVRGPNTEAFF. The gene calls are TRBV20-1 and TRBJ1-1; 7 nucleotides align to TRBD1. V dropped 7 bases and J dropped 1; count of bases not matched to a gene: 3. Germline V CDR1 and CDR2: DFQATT, SNEGSKA (reference sequence). This CDR3 has 12 residues.